The 9 T cell receptor beta chains reported below all come from one sample, sequenced in a study of a mutant IDH1 vaccine in newly diagnosed glioma. The time point: week 11, during vaccination. Each dose of the vaccine consisted of 300 ug of mutant IDH1 20-mer peptide, with topical imiquimod. The antigens these receptors bind are not known. Clones were read by immunoSEQ multiplex PCR, and TCRdb kept only the in-frame ones, dropping some. The sample comprises tens of thousands of clones, under 80% of which are singletons, and approximately 23% rests with the top ten. The sample was PBMCs, taken from a glioma patient whose treatment included an IDH1 peptide vaccine. Receptors originate from a man aged 30 to 39 with glioma.

The chain couples TRBV6-5 to TRBJ2-5, with D perhaps TRBD1 or TRBD2 (5 bases each). Germline V gives CDR1 MNHEY, CDR2 SVGAGI. V shed 3 bases and J shed 2 bases, with 10 bases lying between them. The CDR3 is made up of 14 amino acids. The CDR3 loop reads CASSYLGVQETQYF. CDR3 nucleotide sequence: TGTGCCAGCAGTTATCTGGGGGTACAAGAGACCCAGTACTTC.

This clone was picked up one time. V gene TRBV27 combines with J gene TRBJ2-2; D perhaps matches TRBD1 (6 bases). In germline, CDR1 is MNHEY, CDR2 SMNVEV (reference sequence). V was shortened by 2 bases and J by 6 bases, with 10 bases between the two germline ends. This CDR3 spans 14 amino acids. CDR3 region: CASSLVQGAGELFF. The CDR3 nucleotides read TGTGCCAGCAGTTTAGTACAGGGCGCCGGGGAGCTGTTTTTT.

The chain uses TRBV9 and TRBJ2-3; 9 bases match TRBD1. Germline lookup yields CDR1 SGDLS and CDR2 YYNGEE. The ends lost 5 bases at V and 1 base at J; junction bases unmatched: 5. The CDR3 covers 15 residues. The DNA of the CDR3 is TGTGCCAGCAGACAGGGGGCAGGGCGCACAGATACGCAGTATTTT. Translating gives CASRQGAGRTDTQYF.

Only a few counts were recorded for this clone. This chain connects TRBV30 to TRBJ1-4; D gene unclear. The CDR3 loop spans 14 amino acids. The germline gives CDR1 GTSNPN, CDR2 SVGIG (reference sequence). With 8 bases removed from V and 0 bases from J, the gap between germline ends came to 13 bases. The CDR3 coding sequence is TGTGCCACGAGAACAGATGCAACTAATGAAAAACTGTTTTTT. Protein product: CATRTDATNEKLFF.

The CDR3 region has the DNA TGTGCCAGCTCACCTACGACTAGCCAGAACACCGGGGAGCTGTTTTTT. It encodes CASSPTTSQNTGELFF. The rearrangement uses TRBV18 and TRBJ2-2; 7 nucleotides agree with TRBD2. The V segment lost 3 bases and the J segment 1 base; nucleotides outside the gene matches: 5. This CDR3 is built from 16 residues. Germline CDR1 and CDR2: KGHSH and LQKENI.

This clone was seen more than once but under ten times. The V gene is TRBV5-1, the J gene TRBJ1-3, with TRBD1 as a possible D gene (6 bases). The germline V and J ends were trimmed by 6 bases and 0 bases, with 10 bases remaining between them. The CDR3 sequence is 14 residues long. Germline V lookup: CDR1 SGHRS, CDR2 YFSETQ. The CDR3 bases are TGCGCCAGCAATCCGGACAGCTCTGGAAACACCATATATTTT. Translated, it gives CASNPDSSGNTIYF.

The chain uses TRBV5-1 and TRBJ1-5; weak D call: TRBD1 (5 bases). The CDR3 totals 15 residues. Germline V lookup: CDR1 SGHRS, CDR2 YFSETQ. Trimming shortened V by 4 bases and J by 5 bases, and 16 bases separated the two germline ends. This CDR3 reads CASSREGTRHQPQHF. CDR3 bases: TGCGCCAGCAGCAGGGAGGGGACGAGACATCAGCCCCAGCATTTT.

V and J are TRBV11-2 and TRBJ2-7, with D maybe TRBD1 (6 bases). Trimming removed 1 base from V and 3 bases from J, with 16 bases in between. The germline CDR1 and CDR2 sequences are SGHAT and FQNNGV. The CDR3 is 16 residues long. DNA of the CDR3: TGTGCCAGCAGCTTAGTAGCAGGGGCCGAGTACTACGAGCAGTACTTC. It translates to CASSLVAGAEYYEQYF.

On this clone: Other DNA sequences within the sample encode an identical CDR3. J is TRBJ2-5 and V is TRBV20-1; D call uncertain. The ends were cut back, 5 bases at V and 5 bases at J, with 9 bases in the middle. Germline CDR1 reads DFQATT; CDR2 reads SNEGSKA (reference sequence). The CDR3 is 11 residues long. CDR3 residues: CSAPLGETQYF. The CDR3 coding sequence is TGCAGTGCTCCCCTGGGGGAGACCCAGTACTTC.